These 5 T cell receptor beta chains originate from one sample sequenced in a study of blood T cell repertoires in COVID-19. TCRdb's table, derived via immunoSEQ multiplex PCR, lists solely in-frame clones and lacks some. The sample shows approximately 160,000 clones, around four fifths of them seen only once. Sequencing was carried out using PBMCs or T cells enriched from blood (not recorded which). These receptors all stem from a woman in her forties or fifties in a cohort exposed to, infected with or recovered from COVID-19 (not recorded which).

This clone was counted only a few times. This rearrangement joins TRBV7-9 to TRBJ1-4, with D maybe TRBD1 (5 bases). The V end lost 5 bases, the J end lost 0 bases, and 10 bases lay between the germline ends. Germline CDR1 reads SEHNR; CDR2 reads FQNEAQ (reference sequence). The CDR3 sequence is 15 residues long. CDR3 in amino acids: CASSQRQSTNEKLFF. As DNA, the CDR3 is TGTGCCAGCAGCCAACGACAGTCAACTAATGAAAAACTGTTTTTT.

This clone was picked up a small number of times. The genes are TRBV19 and TRBJ1-5; D might be TRBD1 (6 bases). V was shortened by 5 bases and J by 3 bases, with 26 bases between the two germline ends. The CDR3 contains 19 residues. Germline V gene lookup returns CDR1 LNHDA and CDR2 SQIVND (reference sequence). The CDR3 DNA reads as TGTGCCAGTAGTCCCCGCGCGGGGGCAGGGAGGGACGTCAATCAGCCCCAGCATTTT. Protein: CASSPRAGAGRDVNQPQHF.

On this clone: Other DNA sequences of this sample code for an identical CDR3. The chain recombines TRBV28 with TRBJ1-5; D remains ambiguous. Trimming took 7 bases from V and 1 from J, leaving 5 bases between them. Germline values: CDR1 MDHEN, CDR2 SYDVKM. The CDR3 runs to 12 residues. The CDR3: CASMRSNQPQHF. The CDR3, as DNA: TGTGCCAGCATGAGGAGCAATCAGCCCCAGCATTTT.

This sequence joins TRBV10-2 and TRBJ2-7; 8 bases are shared with TRBD2. Germline V gives CDR1 WSHSY, CDR2 SAAADI. The CDR3 is 14 amino acids. Unmatched junction bases numbered 7, after V lost 6 bases and J lost 3 bases. This CDR3 reads CASSVGLEGYEQYF. In DNA form, the CDR3 reads TGCGCCAGCAGCGTGGGACTAGAGGGCTACGAGCAGTACTTC.

J is TRBJ1-1 and V is TRBV3-1 (or the pseudogene TRBV3-2), with D possibly matching TRBD1 (5 bases). The CDR3 runs 16 residues. Trimming cost V 9 bases and J 7 bases, with 27 bases left between them. Germline V gene lookup returns CDR1 LGHDT and CDR2 YNNKEL (reference sequence). In DNA, the CDR3 is TGTGCCAGTGGAGTTGGGCAGGGAAGTTTGGTGGATGAAGCTTTCTTT. It is translated as CASGVGQGSLVDEAFF.